Listed below are T cell receptor beta chains from one sample, sequenced in a study of control samples from healthy donors and cancer patients. TCRdb's table, derived via immunoSEQ multiplex PCR, lists solely in-frame clones and lacks some. Among roughly 130,000 clones, 80% to 95% were seen once, and the ten largest hold over 9%. Input material: blood. Every receptor here comes from a man younger than 40 in good health. The CDR3 runs from the conserved cysteine through the conserved F or W. Each record gives: CDR3 protein, CDR3 DNA, clone size, D gene, V gene, J gene. D genes are given only for firm matches. The listing skips clone size in some rows; elsewhere it reads once, few, many or a size class.

CDR3: CASSSARDQPQHF
DNA: TGTGCCAGCAGCTCCGCGAGAGATCAGCCCCAGCATTTT
size: NA
D: NA
V: TRBV7-2
J: TRBJ1-5

CDR3: CASSPPRAGVAFF
DNA: TGTGCCAGTAGTCCCCCCCGGGCAGGGGTAGCTTTCTTT
size: NA
D: NA
V: TRBV19
J: TRBJ1-1

CDR3: CASSQVGTRLKNEKLFF
DNA: TGCGCCAGCAGCCAAGTGGGCACACGACTGAAAAATGAAAAACTGTTTTTT
size: NA
D: NA
V: TRBV4-1
J: TRBJ1-4

CDR3: CASSPWTGGSEQYF
DNA: TGTGCCAGTAGTCCCTGGACAGGGGGCAGCGAGCAGTACTTC
size: NA
D: TRBD1
V: TRBV19
J: TRBJ2-7

CDR3: CASSYSMEGARGYTF
DNA: TGTGCCAGCAGTTACTCGATGGAAGGGGCGCGGGGCTACACCTTC
size: NA
D: NA
V: TRBV6-5
J: TRBJ1-2

CDR3: CASSLVVGLAGGYNEQFF
DNA: TGTGCCAGCAGCTTAGTAGTAGGACTAGCGGGAGGGTACAATGAGCAGTTCTTC
size: NA
D: TRBD2
V: TRBV7-2
J: TRBJ2-1

CDR3: CASSRTGGEVGYTF
DNA: TGCGCCAGCAGCAGGACAGGGGGAGAGGTTGGCTACACCTTC
size: NA
D: TRBD1
V: TRBV5-1
J: TRBJ1-2

CDR3: CASSYNTRNYGYTF
DNA: TGTGCCAGCAGTTACAACACGAGAAACTATGGCTACACCTTC
size: NA
D: NA
V: TRBV6-2/TRBV6-3
J: TRBJ1-2

CDR3: CASSDPRGGGHTDTQYF
DNA: TGTGCCAGCAGTGATCCCCGTGGAGGGGGTCACACAGATACGCAGTATTTT
size: NA
D: NA
V: TRBV25-1
J: TRBJ2-3

CDR3: CASRRLAGITGELFF
DNA: TGTGCCAGCCGAAGACTAGCGGGGATCACCGGGGAGCTGTTTTTT
size: NA
D: TRBD2
V: TRBV2
J: TRBJ2-2

CDR3: CASSRPQAGANTGELFF
DNA: TGTGCCAGCAGCCGACCGCAGGCGGGAGCGAACACCGGGGAGCTGTTTTTT
size: NA
D: TRBD2
V: TRBV6-6
J: TRBJ2-2

CDR3: CATEASGEAFF
DNA: TGTGCCACCGAAGCGTCGGGAGAGGCTTTCTTT
size: NA
D: NA
V: TRBV24-1
J: TRBJ1-1

CDR3: CASSQTKGDRVKETQYF
DNA: TGCGCCAGCAGCCAAACAAAAGGGGACAGAGTAAAAGAGACCCAGTACTTC
size: NA
D: TRBD1
V: TRBV4-1
J: TRBJ2-5

CDR3: CASGERGGIQSNQPQHF
DNA: TGTGCCAGCGGAGAAAGGGGGGGGATTCAGAGCAATCAGCCCCAGCATTTT
size: NA
D: NA
V: TRBV21-1
J: TRBJ1-5

CDR3: CASVDLGQGFYVNQPQHF
DNA: TGTGCCAGCGTCGATTTGGGACAGGGATTTTATGTCAATCAGCCCCAGCATTTT
size: NA
D: TRBD1
V: TRBV28
J: TRBJ1-5

CDR3: CASSIDGVNSPLHF
DNA: TGTGCCAGCAGCATAGATGGGGTGAATTCACCCCTCCACTTT
size: once
D: NA
V: TRBV7-2
J: TRBJ1-6

CDR3: CASSPRATYEQYF
DNA: TGTGCCAGCAGCCCCCGGGCCACCTACGAGCAGTACTTC
size: NA
D: NA
V: TRBV14
J: TRBJ2-7

CDR3: CAWRKTGTYEQYF
DNA: TGTGCCTGGAGGAAGACGGGAACCTACGAGCAGTACTTC
size: NA
D: NA
V: TRBV30
J: TRBJ2-7

CDR3: CASSLSTDTQYF
DNA: TGTGCCAGCTCACTTAGCACAGATACGCAGTATTTT
size: NA
D: NA
V: TRBV18
J: TRBJ2-3

CDR3: CASSLYFRGGRNTEAFF
DNA: TGTGCCAGCAGTTTATATTTTCGAGGAGGGCGGAACACTGAAGCTTTCTTT
size: NA
D: NA
V: TRBV27
J: TRBJ1-1

CDR3: CASTSVGGADYGYTF
DNA: TGTGCCAGCACCTCCGTTGGAGGGGCGGACTATGGCTACACCTTC
size: NA
D: NA
V: TRBV28
J: TRBJ1-2

CDR3: CASSDVARTDTQYF
DNA: TGTGCCAGCAGTGACGTCGCCCGTACAGATACGCAGTATTTT
size: NA
D: NA
V: TRBV6-4
J: TRBJ2-3

CDR3: CASSHLGQGAYEQYF
DNA: TGTGCCAGCAGCCACCTTGGACAGGGGGCCTACGAGCAGTACTTC
size: NA
D: TRBD1
V: TRBV14
J: TRBJ2-7

CDR3: CASSLIGTANTGELFF
DNA: TGTGCCAGCAGTTTGATCGGGACAGCGAACACCGGGGAGCTGTTTTTT
size: NA
D: TRBD1
V: TRBV27
J: TRBJ2-2

CDR3: CASSPGRDWGFNEQFF
DNA: TGTGCCAGCAGCCCCGGCCGGGATTGGGGGTTCAATGAGCAGTTCTTC
size: NA
D: NA
V: TRBV9
J: TRBJ2-1

CDR3: CASSHSRVPWLSEAFF
DNA: TGTGCCAGCTCACATTCTCGGGTCCCGTGGTTGAGTGAAGCTTTCTTT
size: NA
D: NA
V: TRBV18
J: TRBJ1-1

CDR3: CSARDFSGSPYEQYF
DNA: TGCAGTGCTCGTGACTTTTCAGGGTCACCCTACGAGCAGTACTTC
size: NA
D: NA
V: TRBV20-1
J: TRBJ2-7

CDR3: CASSLEGAGEPQHF
DNA: TGTGCCAGCAGCTTGGAGGGGGCCGGCGAGCCCCAGCATTTT
size: NA
D: TRBD1
V: TRBV5-5
J: TRBJ1-5

CDR3: CASSLRTNDYEQYF
DNA: TGTGCCAGCAGCTTGAGGACGAACGACTACGAGCAGTACTTC
size: NA
D: NA
V: TRBV5-4
J: TRBJ2-7

CDR3: CASSLLAGGLNEQFF
DNA: TGTGCCAGCAGTTTATTAGCGGGAGGGCTCAATGAGCAGTTCTTC
size: NA
D: TRBD2
V: TRBV28
J: TRBJ2-1